These 21 T cell receptor beta chains were all obtained from the same sample, sequenced in a study of STAT5B mutations in CD4+ large granular lymphocyte leukemia. TCRdb's copy holds only in-frame clones and misses some; the assay was immunoSEQ multiplex PCR. The table lists about 32,000 clones, 60% to 80% of them singletons, with roughly 0.47% in the top ten. The source material was CD4+ T cells from blood buffy coats. The receptors here all came from a human donor in good health.

This chain uses TRBV29-1 with TRBJ1-2, with TRBD1 matching 8 bases. V was pared by 2 bases and J by 4 bases, with 3 bases of the junction left unmatched. There are 13 residues in the CDR3. Germline V gene data show CDR1 as SQVTM and CDR2 as ANQGSEA. The CDR3 here is CSVETGGLYGYTF. The CDR3, as DNA: TGCAGCGTTGAAACAGGGGGTCTCTATGGCTACACCTTC.

The chain has TRBV11-2 and TRBJ2-3; D is ambiguous. V was pared by 6 bases and J by 0 bases, with 4 bases between. Germline values: CDR1 SGHAT, CDR2 FQNNGV. The CDR3 loop spans 12 amino acids. The CDR3: CASRLSTDTQYF. In DNA, the CDR3 is TGTGCCAGCAGACTTAGCACAGATACGCAGTATTTT.

The rearrangement joins TRBV19 to TRBJ1-3; 7 bases agree with TRBD1. The junction had 11 bases not matched to a gene; V was cut back by 6 bases and J by 0 bases. The germline V gene encodes CDR1 LNHDA and CDR2 SQIVND (reference sequence). This CDR3 region has 17 residues. CDR3 bases: TGTGCCAGTAGGCCCTTGGGACAGTTTTCCTCTGGAAACACCATATATTTT. Amino acid sequence: CASRPLGQFSSGNTIYF.

This clone was found once. This chain joins TRBV27 and TRBJ2-7, with a tentative D call TRBD1 (6 bases). V lost 2 bases and J lost 6, with 23 bases in between. This CDR3 contains 17 residues. From germline, CDR1 is MNHEY and CDR2 SMNVEV (reference sequence). The DNA of the CDR3 is TGTGCCAGCAGTTTAAAGCAACAGGGTGCTGCTACTCCCGAGCAGTACTTC. Translating gives CASSLKQQGAATPEQYF.

This chain links TRBV6-6 with TRBJ1-2; D not resolved. CDR3 length equals 16 residues. Germline V gene data show CDR1 as MNHNY and CDR2 as SVGAGI (reference sequence). The V gene lost 0 bases and the J gene lost 0 bases, with 11 bases spanning the gap. This chain's CDR3 is CASSYSWQSTNYGYTF. The CDR3, as DNA: TGTGCCAGCAGTTACTCGTGGCAGTCAACTAACTATGGCTACACCTTC.

This sequence joins TRBV20-1 and TRBJ2-3; D is undetermined. Trimming stripped 3 bases from V and 7 bases from J, with 5 bases between. Germline CDR1 DFQATT, CDR2 SNEGSKA (reference sequence). The length of the CDR3 is 10 residues. For the CDR3, the DNA is TGCAGTGCTAGCATTAATACGCAGTATTTT. It yields the protein CSASINTQYF.

V is TRBV9 and J is TRBJ2-3; D is perhaps TRBD2 (8 bases). Germline V CDR1 and CDR2: SGDLS, YYNGEE. Between the trimmed V and J ends, which lost 3 bases and 4 bases, there was a span of 24 bases. The CDR3 consists of 18 residues. CDR3 in amino acids: CASSEGGRESGGPDTQYF. The CDR3 DNA is TGTGCCAGCAGCGAAGGGGGCAGGGAGAGCGGGGGCCCAGATACGCAGTATTTT.

V usage is TRBV5-1 and J usage is TRBJ2-2; D tentatively reads TRBD1 or TRBD2 (6 bases each). The V and J ends lost 0 bases and 4 bases respectively, with 10 bases between them. CDR3 size: 15 residues. Germline loops: CDR1 SGHRS, CDR2 YFSETQ. Here the CDR3 reads CASSLVGGVTGELFF. The DNA of the CDR3 is TGCGCCAGCAGCTTGGTGGGGGGCGTCACCGGGGAGCTGTTTTTT.

The chain uses TRBV27 and TRBJ2-2; TRBD1 aligns across 8 bases. This CDR3 contains 16 residues. Germline CDR1 and CDR2: MNHEY and SMNVEV (reference sequence). The V and J ends lost 8 bases and 1 base, in that order; junction bases with no gene match: 9. CDR3 sequence: CASGVYGTGNTGELFF. The CDR3 DNA sequence: TGTGCCAGCGGGGTATACGGGACAGGGAACACCGGGGAGCTGTTTTTT.

The V and J genes are TRBV18 and TRBJ1-1; no reliable D call. Germline lookup yields CDR1 KGHSH and CDR2 LQKENI. The CDR3 totals 14 residues. V was shortened by 0 bases and J by 2 bases, with 7 bases between the two germline ends. Here the CDR3 DNA reads TGTGCCAGCTCACCACCGAGGGATAACACTGAAGCTTTCTTT. Translated, it gives CASSPPRDNTEAFF.

This clone came up a few times. The chain carries TRBV4-1 and TRBJ1-1; D is possibly TRBD1 (6 bases). The V end lost 4 bases, the J end lost 1 base, and 7 bases lay between the germline ends. Germline assignment: CDR1 MGHRA and CDR2 YSYEKL. The CDR3 runs to 13 residues. CDR3 in amino acids: CASSRTANTEAFF. The CDR3 DNA is TGCGCCAGCAGCCGGACAGCGAACACTGAAGCTTTCTTT.

The J gene is TRBJ2-5, the V gene TRBV5-1; D uncertain. The J call may be mistaken, given a closer DNA end match to TRBJ2-7. The CDR3 is 11 amino acids. Germline CDR1 reads SGHRS; CDR2 reads YFSETQ. The CDR3: CASSSSYEQYF. DNA of the CDR3: TGCGCCAGCAGCTCTTCCTACGAGCAGTACTTC.

This clone was observed a few times. The V gene is TRBV6-1, the J gene TRBJ1-1, with D maybe TRBD1 (6 bases). The V and J ends lost 5 bases and 2 bases respectively, with 9 bases between them. This CDR3 has 13 amino acids. The V gene's germline CDR1 is MNHNS and CDR2 SASEGT. CDR3 coding DNA: TGTGCCAGCAGTTCACAGGGAAACACTGAAGCTTTCTTT. It specifies CASSSQGNTEAFF.

The V call is TRBV29-1, the J call TRBJ2-5, with D maybe TRBD2 (6 bases). The CDR3 runs 12 residues. The germline V gene has CDR1 SQVTM and CDR2 ANQGSEA. Deletions cut 3 bases from V and 5 bases from J, with 10 bases between. CDR3 in DNA: TGCAGCGTTGACCGCGGGGTCGAGACCCAGTACTTC. This sequence encodes CSVDRGVETQYF.

The chain carries TRBV5-1 and TRBJ2-3, with 10 positions matching TRBD2. Trimming at V came to 5 bases and at J to 4 bases, leaving 7 bases not matched to a gene. Germline lookup yields CDR1 SGHRS and CDR2 YFSETQ. The length of the CDR3 is 15 residues. The CDR3 loop is CASRPGLAVPDTQYF. The CDR3 region has the DNA TGCGCCAGCAGACCTGGACTAGCGGTCCCAGATACGCAGTATTTT.

In this sample, this clone is medium-sized. The chain uses TRBV19 and TRBJ1-5; D unresolved. CDR3 size: 13 residues. From germline, CDR1 is LNHDA and CDR2 SQIVND (reference sequence). Between the trimmed V and J ends, which lost 5 bases and 2 bases, there was a span of 7 bases. CDR3: CASSPGGNQPQHF. For the CDR3, the DNA is TGTGCCAGTAGTCCTGGAGGCAATCAGCCCCAGCATTTT.

This chain uses TRBV20-1 with TRBJ2-7; D gene uncertain. CDR3 length equals 11 residues. Deletions cut 0 bases from V and 7 bases from J, with 7 bases between. From germline, CDR1 is DFQATT and CDR2 SNEGSKA (reference sequence). CDR3 sequence (DNA): TGCAGTGCTAGAGAATATGGAGAGCAGTACTTC. Protein product: CSAREYGEQYF.

The rearrangement joins TRBV29-1 to TRBJ2-3; TRBD2 matches at 10 bases. With V trimmed by 7 bases and J by 5 bases, 6 bases remained unmatched. This CDR3 comprises 13 residues. Germline CDR1 reads SQVTM; CDR2 reads ANQGSEA. CDR3 amino acids: CSALAGGGDTQYF. The CDR3 coding sequence is TGCAGCGCCTTAGCGGGGGGCGGAGATACGCAGTATTTT.

This rearrangement joins TRBV18 to TRBJ2-7; 9 nucleotides align to TRBD1. V was pared by 3 bases and J by 4 bases, with 7 bases of the junction left unmatched. The CDR3 runs 15 residues. Germline assignment: CDR1 KGHSH and CDR2 LQKENI. CDR3 nucleotide sequence: TGTGCCAGCTCACCCGGACAGGGGAGCTTGTACGAGCAGTACTTC. This encodes CASSPGQGSLYEQYF.

This clone has more than one count but fewer than ten. The chain has TRBV5-4 and TRBJ1-1; D not certain. V gave up 0 bases and J gave up 0 bases, with 6 bases separating them. The germline CDR1 and CDR2 sequences are SGHNT and YYREEE (reference sequence). This CDR3 has 14 residues. The CDR3 here is CASSLGSLNTEAFF. The CDR3 bases are TGTGCCAGCAGCTTGGGCAGTTTGAACACTGAAGCTTTCTTT.

CDR3 nucleotides: TGTGCCATCAGTATCGGGACAGTAAGTAGCACAGATACGCAGTATTTT. This gives the protein CAISIGTVSSTDTQYF. The V and J genes are TRBV10-3 and TRBJ2-3, with 7 bases lining up with TRBD1. The CDR3 covers 16 residues. Germline-derived CDR1 and CDR2 are ENHRY and SYGVKD. Losses at the gene ends were 5 bases for V and 0 bases for J; bases not matched to a gene: 8.